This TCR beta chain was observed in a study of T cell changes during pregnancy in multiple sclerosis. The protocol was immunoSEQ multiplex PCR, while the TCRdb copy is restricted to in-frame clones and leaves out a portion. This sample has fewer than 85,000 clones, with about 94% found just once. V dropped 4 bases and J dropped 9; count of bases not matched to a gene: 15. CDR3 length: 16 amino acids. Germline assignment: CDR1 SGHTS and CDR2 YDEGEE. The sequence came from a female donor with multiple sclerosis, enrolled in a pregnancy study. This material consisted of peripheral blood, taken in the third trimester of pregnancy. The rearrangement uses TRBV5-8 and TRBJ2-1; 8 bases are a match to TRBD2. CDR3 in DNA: TGTGCCAGCAGCCTCCGGGGGGGCCGCGTTCAGTTTGAGCAGTTCTTC. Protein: CASSLRGGRVQFEQFF.